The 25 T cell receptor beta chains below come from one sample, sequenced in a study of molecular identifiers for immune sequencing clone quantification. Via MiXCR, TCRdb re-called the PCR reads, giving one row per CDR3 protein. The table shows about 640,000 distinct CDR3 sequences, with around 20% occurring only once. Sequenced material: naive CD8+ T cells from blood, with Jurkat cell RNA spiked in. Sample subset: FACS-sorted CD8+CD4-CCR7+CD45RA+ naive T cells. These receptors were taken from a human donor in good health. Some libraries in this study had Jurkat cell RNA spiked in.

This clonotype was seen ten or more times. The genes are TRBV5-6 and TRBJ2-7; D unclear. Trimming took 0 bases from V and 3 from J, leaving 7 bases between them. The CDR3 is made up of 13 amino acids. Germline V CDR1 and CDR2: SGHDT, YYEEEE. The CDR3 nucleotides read TGTGCCAGCAGCTTGGACCCGTACTACGAGCAGTACTTC. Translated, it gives CASSLDPYYEQYF.

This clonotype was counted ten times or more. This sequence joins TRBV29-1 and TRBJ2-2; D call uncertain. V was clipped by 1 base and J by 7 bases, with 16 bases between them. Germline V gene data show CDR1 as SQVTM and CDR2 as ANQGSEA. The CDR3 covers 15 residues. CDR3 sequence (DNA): TGCAGCGTTGAAGGGTACACGGGTACGGGCGGGGAGCTGTTTTTT. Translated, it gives CSVEGYTGTGGELFF.

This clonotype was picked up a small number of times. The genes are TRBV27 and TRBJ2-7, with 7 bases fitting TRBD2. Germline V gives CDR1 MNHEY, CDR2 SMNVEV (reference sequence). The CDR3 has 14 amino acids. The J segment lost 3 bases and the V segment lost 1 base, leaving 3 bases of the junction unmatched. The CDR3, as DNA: TGTGCCAGCAGTTTATTGGGGGGGGACTACGAGCAGTACTTC. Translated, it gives CASSLLGGDYEQYF.

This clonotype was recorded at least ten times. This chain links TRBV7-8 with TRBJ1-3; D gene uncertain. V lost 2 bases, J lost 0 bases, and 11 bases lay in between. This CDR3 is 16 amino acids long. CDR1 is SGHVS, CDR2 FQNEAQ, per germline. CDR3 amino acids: CASSLFSTSSGNTIYF. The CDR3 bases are TGTGCCAGCAGCTTATTCTCCACCAGCTCTGGAAACACCATATATTTT. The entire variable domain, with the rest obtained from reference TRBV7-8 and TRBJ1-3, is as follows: GAGVSQSPRYKVAKRGQDVALRCDPISGHVSLFWYQQALGQGPEFLTYFQNEAQLDKSGLPSDRFFAERPEGSVSTLKIQRTQQEDSAVYLCASSLFSTSSGNTIYFGEGSWLTVV.

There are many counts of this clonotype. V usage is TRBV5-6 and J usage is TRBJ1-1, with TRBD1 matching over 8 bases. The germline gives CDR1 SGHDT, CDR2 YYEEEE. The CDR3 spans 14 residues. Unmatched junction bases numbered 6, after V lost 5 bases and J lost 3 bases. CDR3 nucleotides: TGTGCCAGCAGAAGACAGGGGCAGGACACTGAAGCTTTCTTT. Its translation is CASRRQGQDTEAFF.

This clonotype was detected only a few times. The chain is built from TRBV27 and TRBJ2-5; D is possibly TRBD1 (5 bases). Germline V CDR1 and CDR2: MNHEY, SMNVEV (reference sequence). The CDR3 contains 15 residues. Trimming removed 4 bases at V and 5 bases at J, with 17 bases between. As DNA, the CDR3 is TGTGCCAGCAGTTCTCCGGGCCTGGGGCTGGAGACCCAGTACTTC. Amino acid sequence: CASSSPGLGLETQYF.

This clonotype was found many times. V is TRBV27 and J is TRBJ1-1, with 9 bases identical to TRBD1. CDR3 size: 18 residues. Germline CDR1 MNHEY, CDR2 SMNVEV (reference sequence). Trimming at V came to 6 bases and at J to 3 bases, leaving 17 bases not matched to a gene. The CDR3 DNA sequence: TGTGCCAGCAGCACCGGGGGACAGGGTTTCTTCAAGTACACTGAAGCTTTCTTT. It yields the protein CASSTGGQGFFKYTEAFF.

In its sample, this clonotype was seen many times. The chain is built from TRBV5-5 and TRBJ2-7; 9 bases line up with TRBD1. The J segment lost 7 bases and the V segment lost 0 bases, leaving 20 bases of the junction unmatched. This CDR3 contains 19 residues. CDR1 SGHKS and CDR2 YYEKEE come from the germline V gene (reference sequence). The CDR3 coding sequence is TGTGCCAGCAGCTTGGGGGACAGGGTTTCTGGGGACGACCCGGGGGAGCAGTACTTC. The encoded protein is CASSLGDRVSGDDPGEQYF.

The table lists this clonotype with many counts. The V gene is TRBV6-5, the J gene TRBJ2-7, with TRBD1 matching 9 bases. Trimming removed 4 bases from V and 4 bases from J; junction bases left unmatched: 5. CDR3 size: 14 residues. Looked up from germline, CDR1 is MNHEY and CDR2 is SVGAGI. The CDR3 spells CASSFQTGGYEQYF. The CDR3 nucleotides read TGTGCCAGCAGTTTCCAGACAGGGGGATACGAGCAGTACTTC.

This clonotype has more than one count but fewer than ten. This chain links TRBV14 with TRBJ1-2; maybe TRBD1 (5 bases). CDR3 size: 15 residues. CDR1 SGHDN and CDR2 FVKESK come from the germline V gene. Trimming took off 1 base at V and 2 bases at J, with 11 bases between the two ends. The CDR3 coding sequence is TGTGCCAGCAGCCAAGGACGTGGGGGAAACTATGGCTACACCTTC. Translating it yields CASSQGRGGNYGYTF.

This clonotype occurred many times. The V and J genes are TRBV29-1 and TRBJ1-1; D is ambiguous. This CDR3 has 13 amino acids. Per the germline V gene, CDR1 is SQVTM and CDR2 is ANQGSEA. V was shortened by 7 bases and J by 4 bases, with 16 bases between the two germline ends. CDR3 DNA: TGCAGCGCTACAGTCGTCCTGCGCACTGAAGCTTTCTTT. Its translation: CSATVVLRTEAFF.

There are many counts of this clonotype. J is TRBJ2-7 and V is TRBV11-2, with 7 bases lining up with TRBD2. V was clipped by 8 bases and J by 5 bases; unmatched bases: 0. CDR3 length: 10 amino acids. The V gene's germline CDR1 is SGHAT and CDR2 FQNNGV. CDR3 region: CASRGDEQYF. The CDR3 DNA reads TGTGCCAGCCGGGGGGACGAGCAGTACTTC.

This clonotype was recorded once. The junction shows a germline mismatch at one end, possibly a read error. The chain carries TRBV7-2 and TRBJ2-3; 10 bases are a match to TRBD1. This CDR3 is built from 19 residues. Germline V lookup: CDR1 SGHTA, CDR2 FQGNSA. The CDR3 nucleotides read TGTGCCAGCAGCTTACCCCGCGGACCGGGACAGGGGATAACAGATGCGCAGTATTTT. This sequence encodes CASSLPRGPGQGITDAQYF.

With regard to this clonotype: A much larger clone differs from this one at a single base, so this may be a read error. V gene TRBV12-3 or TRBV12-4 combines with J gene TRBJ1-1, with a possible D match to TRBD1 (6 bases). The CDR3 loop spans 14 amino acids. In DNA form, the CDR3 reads TGTGCCGGCAGTTTAGACCCCAGGGGCACTGAAGCTTTCTTT. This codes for CAGSLDPRGTEAFF.

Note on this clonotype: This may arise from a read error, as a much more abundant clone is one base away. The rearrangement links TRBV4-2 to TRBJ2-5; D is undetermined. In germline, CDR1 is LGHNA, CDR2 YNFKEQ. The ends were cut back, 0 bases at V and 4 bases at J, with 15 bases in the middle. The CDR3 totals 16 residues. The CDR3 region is CASSQERLAALETQYF. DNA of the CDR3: TGTGCCAGCAGCCAAGAGCGTTTGGCAGCCCTAGAGACCCAGTACTTC.

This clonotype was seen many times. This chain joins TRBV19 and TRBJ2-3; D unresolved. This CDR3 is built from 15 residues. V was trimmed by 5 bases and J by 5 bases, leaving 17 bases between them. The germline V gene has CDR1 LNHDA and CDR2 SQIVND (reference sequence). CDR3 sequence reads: CASSSWSTFGDTQYF. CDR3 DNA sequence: TGTGCCAGTAGTTCTTGGTCAACCTTTGGAGATACGCAGTATTTT.

The CDR3 bases are TGCGCCAGCAGCTTTCGTGCTGGGACAGTATACAATGAGCAGTTCTTC. The encoded protein is CASSFRAGTVYNEQFF. The chain recombines TRBV5-1 with TRBJ2-1; 7 bases agree with TRBD1. This CDR3 has 16 amino acids. V trimming: 2 bases; J trimming: 4 bases; junction bases outside the gene matches: 9. Germline V gene lookup returns CDR1 SGHRS and CDR2 YFSETQ.

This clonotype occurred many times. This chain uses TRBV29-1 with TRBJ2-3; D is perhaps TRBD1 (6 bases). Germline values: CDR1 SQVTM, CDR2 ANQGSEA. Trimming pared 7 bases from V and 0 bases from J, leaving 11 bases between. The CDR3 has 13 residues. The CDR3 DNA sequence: TGCAGCGCCGACACAGGGAGCACAGATACGCAGTATTTT. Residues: CSADTGSTDTQYF.

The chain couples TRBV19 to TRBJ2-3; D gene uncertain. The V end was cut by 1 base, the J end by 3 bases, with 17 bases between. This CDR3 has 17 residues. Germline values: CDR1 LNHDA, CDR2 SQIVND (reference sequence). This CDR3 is CASSIGVGLVSTDTQYF. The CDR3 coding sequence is TGTGCCAGTAGTATAGGTGTCGGCCTAGTGTCGACAGATACGCAGTATTTT.

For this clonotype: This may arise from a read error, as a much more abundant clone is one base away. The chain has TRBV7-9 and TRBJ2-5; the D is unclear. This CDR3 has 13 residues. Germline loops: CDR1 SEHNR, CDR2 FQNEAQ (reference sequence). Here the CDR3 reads CASSLRLEEAQYF. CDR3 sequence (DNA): TGTGCCAGCAGCTTACGACTTGAAGAGGCCCAGTACTTC.

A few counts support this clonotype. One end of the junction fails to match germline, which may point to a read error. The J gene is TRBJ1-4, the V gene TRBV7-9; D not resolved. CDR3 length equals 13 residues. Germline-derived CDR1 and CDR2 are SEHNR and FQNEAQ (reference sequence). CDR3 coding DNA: TGTGCCAGCAGCAACACCGACCATGAAGAACTGTTTTTT. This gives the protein CASSNTDHEELFF.

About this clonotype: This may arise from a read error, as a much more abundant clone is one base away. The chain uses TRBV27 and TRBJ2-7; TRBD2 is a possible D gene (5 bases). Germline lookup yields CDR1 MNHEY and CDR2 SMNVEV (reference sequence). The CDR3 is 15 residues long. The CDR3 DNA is TGTGCCAGCAGTCCCCGGGTAGCGCTAAGGAACGAGCAGCACTTC. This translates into CASSPRVALRNEQHF.

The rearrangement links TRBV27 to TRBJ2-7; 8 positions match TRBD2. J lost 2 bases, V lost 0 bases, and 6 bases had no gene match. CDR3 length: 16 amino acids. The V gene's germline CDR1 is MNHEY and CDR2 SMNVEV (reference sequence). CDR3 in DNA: TGTGCCAGCAGTTTATCCGGGAGGGATATCCCCTACGAGCAGTACTTC. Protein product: CASSLSGRDIPYEQYF.

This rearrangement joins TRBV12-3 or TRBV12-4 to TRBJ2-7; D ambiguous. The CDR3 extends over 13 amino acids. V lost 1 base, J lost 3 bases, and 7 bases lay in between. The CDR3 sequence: CASSLVKDYEQYF. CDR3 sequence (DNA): TGTGCCAGCAGTTTAGTCAAGGACTACGAGCAGTACTTC.

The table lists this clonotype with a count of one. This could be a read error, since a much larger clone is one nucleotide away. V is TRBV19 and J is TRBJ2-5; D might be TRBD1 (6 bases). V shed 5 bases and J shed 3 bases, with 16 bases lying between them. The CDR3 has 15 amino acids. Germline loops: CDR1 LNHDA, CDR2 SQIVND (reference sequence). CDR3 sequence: CASSVHRDTEETQYF. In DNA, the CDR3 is TGTGCCAGTAGTGTACACAGGGATACTGAAGAGACCCAGTACTTC.